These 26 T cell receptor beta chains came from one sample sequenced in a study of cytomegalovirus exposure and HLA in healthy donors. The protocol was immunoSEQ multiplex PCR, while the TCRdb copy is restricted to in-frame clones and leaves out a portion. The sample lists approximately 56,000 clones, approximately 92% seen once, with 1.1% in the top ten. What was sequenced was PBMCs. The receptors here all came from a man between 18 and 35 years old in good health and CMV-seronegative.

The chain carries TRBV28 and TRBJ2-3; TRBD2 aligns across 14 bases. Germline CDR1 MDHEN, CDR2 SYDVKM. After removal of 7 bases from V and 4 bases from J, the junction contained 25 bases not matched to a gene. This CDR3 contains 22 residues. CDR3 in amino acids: CASTPSRWGGTSGSVGSDTQYF. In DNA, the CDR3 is TGTGCCAGCACCCCGAGTAGGTGGGGAGGGACTAGCGGGAGCGTCGGGTCAGATACGCAGTATTTT.

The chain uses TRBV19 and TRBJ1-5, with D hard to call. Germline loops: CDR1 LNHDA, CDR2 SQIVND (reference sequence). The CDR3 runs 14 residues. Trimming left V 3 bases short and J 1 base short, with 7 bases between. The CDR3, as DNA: TGTGCCAGTAGTATTCCGTCCAGCAATCAGCCCCAGCATTTT. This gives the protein CASSIPSSNQPQHF.

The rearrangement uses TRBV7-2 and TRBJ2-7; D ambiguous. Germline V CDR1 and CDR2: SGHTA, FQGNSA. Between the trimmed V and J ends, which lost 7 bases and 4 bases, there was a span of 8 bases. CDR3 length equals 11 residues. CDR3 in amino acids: CASTARYEQYF. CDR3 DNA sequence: TGTGCCAGCACGGCCAGGTACGAGCAGTACTTC.

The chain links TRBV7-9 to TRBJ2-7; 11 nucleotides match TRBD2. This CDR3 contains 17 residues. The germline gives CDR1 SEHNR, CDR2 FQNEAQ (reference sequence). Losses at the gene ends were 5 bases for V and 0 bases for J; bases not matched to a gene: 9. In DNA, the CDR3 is TGTGCCAGCAGCCCGGCTAGCGGGAGGCCGAGCTCCTACGAGCAGTACTTC. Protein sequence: CASSPASGRPSSYEQYF.

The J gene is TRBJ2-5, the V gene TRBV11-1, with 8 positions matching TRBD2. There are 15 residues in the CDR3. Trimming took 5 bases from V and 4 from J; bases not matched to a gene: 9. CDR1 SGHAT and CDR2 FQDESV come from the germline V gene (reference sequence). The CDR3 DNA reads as TGTGCCAGCAGCGCCCCGGGACTAGGTAGAGAGACCCAGTACTTC. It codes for CASSAPGLGRETQYF.

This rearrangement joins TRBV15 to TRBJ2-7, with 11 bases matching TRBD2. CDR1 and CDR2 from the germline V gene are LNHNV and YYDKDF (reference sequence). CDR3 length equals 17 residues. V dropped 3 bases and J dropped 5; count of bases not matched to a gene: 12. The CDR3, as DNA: TGTGCCACCAGCAGGAGCAGAACTAGCGGGAGAACCCACGAGCAGTACTTC. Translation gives CATSRSRTSGRTHEQYF.

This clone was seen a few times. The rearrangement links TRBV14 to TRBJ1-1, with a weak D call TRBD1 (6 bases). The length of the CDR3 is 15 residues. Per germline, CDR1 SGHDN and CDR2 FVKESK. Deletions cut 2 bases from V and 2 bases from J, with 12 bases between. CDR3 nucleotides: TGTGCCAGCAGCCAAATGGGGGCGTTAAACACTGAAGCTTTCTTT. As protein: CASSQMGALNTEAFF.

The CDR3 is CASSFRTDSSYEQYF. Written as DNA, the CDR3 is TGTGCCAGCAGTTTCAGGACGGACAGCTCCTACGAGCAGTACTTC. The gene calls are TRBV28 and TRBJ2-7; D is perhaps TRBD1 (6 bases). Trimming pared 3 bases from V and 0 bases from J, leaving 12 bases between. Looked up from germline, CDR1 is MDHEN and CDR2 is SYDVKM. This CDR3 is 15 amino acids long. Using reference TRBV28 and TRBJ2-7 for the parts outside the CDR3, the full variable domain is DVKVTQSSRYLVKRTGEKVFLECVQDMDHENMFWYRQDPGLGLRLIYFSYDVKMKEKGDIPEGYSVSREKKERFSLILESASTNQTSMYLCASSFRTDSSYEQYFGPGTRLTVT.

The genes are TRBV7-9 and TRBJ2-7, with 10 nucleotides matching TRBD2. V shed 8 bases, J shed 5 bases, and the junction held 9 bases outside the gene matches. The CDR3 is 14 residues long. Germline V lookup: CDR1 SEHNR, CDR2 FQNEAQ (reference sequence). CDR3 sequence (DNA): TGTGCCAGCGCTTCTAGCGGGAGTAGTAACGAGCAGTACTTC. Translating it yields CASASSGSSNEQYF.

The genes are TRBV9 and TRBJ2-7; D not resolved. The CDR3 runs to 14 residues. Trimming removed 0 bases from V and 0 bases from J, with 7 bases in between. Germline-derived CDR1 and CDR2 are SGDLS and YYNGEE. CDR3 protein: CASSVGGDSYEQYF. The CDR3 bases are TGTGCCAGCAGCGTAGGCGGAGACTCCTACGAGCAGTACTTC.

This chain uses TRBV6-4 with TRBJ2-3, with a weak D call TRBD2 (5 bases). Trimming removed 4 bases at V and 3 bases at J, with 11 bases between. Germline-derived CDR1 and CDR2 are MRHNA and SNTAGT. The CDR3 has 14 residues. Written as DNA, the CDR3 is TGTGCCAGCAGTGCAGAGGGTGGGACAGATACGCAGTATTTT. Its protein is CASSAEGGTDTQYF.

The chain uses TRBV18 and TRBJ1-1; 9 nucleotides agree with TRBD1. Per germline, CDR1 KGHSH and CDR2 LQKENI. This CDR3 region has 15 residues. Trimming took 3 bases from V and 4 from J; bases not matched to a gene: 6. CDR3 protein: CASSPGQGWVTEAFF. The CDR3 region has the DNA TGTGCCAGCTCACCCGGACAGGGGTGGGTCACTGAAGCTTTCTTT.

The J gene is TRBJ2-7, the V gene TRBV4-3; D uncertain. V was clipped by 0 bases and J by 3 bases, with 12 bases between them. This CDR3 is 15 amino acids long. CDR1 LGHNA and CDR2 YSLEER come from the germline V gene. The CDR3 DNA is TGCGCCAGCAGCCAAGATGGAAGTAGCAACTACGAGCAGTACTTC. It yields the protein CASSQDGSSNYEQYF.

The CDR3 region has the DNA TGTGCCAGCAGTTTCGCGAGGGAGGCTTTCTTT. It encodes CASSFAREAFF. The chain has TRBV28 and TRBJ1-1; D call uncertain. The V gene lost 3 bases and the J gene lost 11 bases, with 10 bases spanning the gap. The CDR3 length is 11 residues. Germline CDR1 and CDR2: MDHEN and SYDVKM.

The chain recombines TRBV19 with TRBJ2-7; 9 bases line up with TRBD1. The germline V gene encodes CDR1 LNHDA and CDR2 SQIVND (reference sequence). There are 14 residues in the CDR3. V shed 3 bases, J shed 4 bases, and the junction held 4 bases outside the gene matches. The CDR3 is CASSMGQGPYEQYF. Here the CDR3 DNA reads TGTGCCAGTAGTATGGGACAGGGACCTTACGAGCAGTACTTC.

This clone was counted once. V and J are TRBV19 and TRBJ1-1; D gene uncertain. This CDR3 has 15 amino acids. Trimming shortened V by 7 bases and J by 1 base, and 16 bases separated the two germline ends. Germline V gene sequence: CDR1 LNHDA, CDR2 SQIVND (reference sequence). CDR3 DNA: TGTGCCAGTATGGAGAGGGCGGGCGGGAACACTGAAGCTTTCTTT. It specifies CASMERAGGNTEAFF.

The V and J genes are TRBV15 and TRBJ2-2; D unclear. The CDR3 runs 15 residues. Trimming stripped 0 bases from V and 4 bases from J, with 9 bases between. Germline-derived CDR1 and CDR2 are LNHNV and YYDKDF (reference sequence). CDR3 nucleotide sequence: TGTGCCACCAGCAGAGATGGGCAGCCCACCGGGGAGCTGTTTTTT. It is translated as CATSRDGQPTGELFF.

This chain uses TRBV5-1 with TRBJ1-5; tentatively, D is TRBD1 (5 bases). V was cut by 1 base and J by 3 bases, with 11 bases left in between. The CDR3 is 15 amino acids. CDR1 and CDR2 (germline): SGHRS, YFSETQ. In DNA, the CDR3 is TGCGCCAGCAGCTTGTCGGGGGGGGACAATCAGCCCCAGCATTTT. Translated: CASSLSGGDNQPQHF.

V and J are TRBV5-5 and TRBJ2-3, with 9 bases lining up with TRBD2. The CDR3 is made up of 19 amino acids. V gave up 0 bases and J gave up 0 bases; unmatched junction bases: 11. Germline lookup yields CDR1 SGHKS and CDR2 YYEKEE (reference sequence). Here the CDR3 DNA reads TGTGCCAGCAGCTTGGGGCGCCTAGCGGGAACATCTAGCACAGATACGCAGTATTTT. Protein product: CASSLGRLAGTSSTDTQYF.

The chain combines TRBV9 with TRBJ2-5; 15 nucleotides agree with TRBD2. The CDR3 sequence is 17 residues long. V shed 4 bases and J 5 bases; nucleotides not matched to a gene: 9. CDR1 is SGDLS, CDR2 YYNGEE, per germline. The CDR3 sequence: CASSPRTSGRAYETQYF. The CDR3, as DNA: TGTGCCAGCAGCCCTCGGACTAGCGGGAGGGCCTATGAGACCCAGTACTTC.

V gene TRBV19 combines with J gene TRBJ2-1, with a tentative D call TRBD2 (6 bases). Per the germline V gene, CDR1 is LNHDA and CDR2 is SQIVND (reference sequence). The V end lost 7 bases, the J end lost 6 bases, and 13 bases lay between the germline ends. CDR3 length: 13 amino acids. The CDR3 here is CASNGGVSNEQFF. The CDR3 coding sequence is TGTGCCAGTAACGGGGGAGTGAGCAATGAGCAGTTCTTC.

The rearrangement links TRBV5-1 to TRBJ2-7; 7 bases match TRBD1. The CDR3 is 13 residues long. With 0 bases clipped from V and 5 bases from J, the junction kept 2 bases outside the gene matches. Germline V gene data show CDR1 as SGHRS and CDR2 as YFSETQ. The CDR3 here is CASSLATGNEQYF. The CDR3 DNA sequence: TGCGCCAGCAGCTTGGCGACAGGGAACGAGCAGTACTTC.

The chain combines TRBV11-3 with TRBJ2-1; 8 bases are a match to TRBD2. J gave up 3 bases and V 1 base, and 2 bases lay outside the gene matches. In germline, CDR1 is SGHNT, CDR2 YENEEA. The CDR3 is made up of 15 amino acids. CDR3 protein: CASSLAGTSYNEQFF. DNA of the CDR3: TGTGCCAGCAGCTTAGCGGGGACTAGCTACAATGAGCAGTTCTTC.

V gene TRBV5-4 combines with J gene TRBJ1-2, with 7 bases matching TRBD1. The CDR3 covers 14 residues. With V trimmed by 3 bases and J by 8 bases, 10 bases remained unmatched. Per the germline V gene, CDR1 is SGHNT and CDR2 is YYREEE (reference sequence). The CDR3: CASSSAQGVNGYTF. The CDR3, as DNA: TGTGCCAGCAGCTCCGCTCAGGGGGTAAACGGCTACACCTTC.

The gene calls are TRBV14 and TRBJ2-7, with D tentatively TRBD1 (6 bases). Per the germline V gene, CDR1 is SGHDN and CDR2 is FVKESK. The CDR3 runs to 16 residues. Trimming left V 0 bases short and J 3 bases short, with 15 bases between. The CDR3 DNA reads TGTGCCAGCAGCCAAGAAATGGGTCAGGGGTACTACGAGCAGTACTTC. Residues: CASSQEMGQGYYEQYF.

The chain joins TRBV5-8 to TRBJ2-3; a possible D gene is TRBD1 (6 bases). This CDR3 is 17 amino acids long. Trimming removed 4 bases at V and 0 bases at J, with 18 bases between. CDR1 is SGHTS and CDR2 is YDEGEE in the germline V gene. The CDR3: CASSPERGGLSTDTQYF. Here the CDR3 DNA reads TGTGCCAGCAGCCCCGAGCGAGGGGGTCTCAGCACAGATACGCAGTATTTT.